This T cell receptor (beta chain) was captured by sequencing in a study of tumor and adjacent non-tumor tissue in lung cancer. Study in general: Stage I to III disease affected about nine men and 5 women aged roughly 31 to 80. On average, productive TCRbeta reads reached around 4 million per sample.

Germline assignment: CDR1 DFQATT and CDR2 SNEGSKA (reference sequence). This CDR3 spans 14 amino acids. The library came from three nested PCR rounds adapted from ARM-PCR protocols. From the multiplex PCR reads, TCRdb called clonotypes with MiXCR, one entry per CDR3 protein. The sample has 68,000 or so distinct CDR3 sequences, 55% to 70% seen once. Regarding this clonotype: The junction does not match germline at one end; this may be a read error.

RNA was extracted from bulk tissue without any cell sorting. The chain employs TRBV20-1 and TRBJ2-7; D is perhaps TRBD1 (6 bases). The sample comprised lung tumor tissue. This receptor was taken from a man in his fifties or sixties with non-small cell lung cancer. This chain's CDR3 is CGASRTESSYEQYF. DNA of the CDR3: TGCGGTGCTTCCAGGACAGAAAGCTCCTACGAGCAGTACTTC.